The T cell receptor beta chain described here comes from a study of PD-L1 blockade in urothelial cancer. V dropped 5 bases and J dropped 0 bases, with 10 bases sitting between them. The CDR3 has 13 amino acids. Germline loops: CDR1 SQVTM, CDR2 ANQGSEA. This table comes from immunoSEQ multiplex PCR, and its TCRdb copy is limited to in-frame clones, with some not included. Of about 35,000 clones listed, roughly a third are singletons. The specimen was tumor tissue, collected before atezolizumab (anti-PD-L1) treatment. The rearrangement joins TRBV29-1 to TRBJ1-2; weak D call: TRBD1 (6 bases). This TCR was recovered from a man in his 60s with urothelial cancer. The CDR3 DNA reads as TGCAGCGTTCCTGACAGGACTAACTATGGCTACACCTTC. Protein sequence: CSVPDRTNYGYTF.